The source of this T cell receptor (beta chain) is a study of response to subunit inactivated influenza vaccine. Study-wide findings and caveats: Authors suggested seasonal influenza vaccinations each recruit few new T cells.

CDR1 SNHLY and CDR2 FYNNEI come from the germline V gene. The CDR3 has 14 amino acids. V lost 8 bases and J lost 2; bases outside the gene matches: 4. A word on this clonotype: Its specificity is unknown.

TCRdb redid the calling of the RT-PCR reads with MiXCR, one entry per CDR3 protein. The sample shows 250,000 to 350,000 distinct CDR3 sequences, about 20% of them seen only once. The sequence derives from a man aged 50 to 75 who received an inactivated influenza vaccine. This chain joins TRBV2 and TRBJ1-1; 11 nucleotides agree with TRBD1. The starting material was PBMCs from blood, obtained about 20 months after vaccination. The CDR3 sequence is CASADRGRNTEAFF. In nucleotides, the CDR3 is TGTGCCAGCGCGGACAGGGGGCGCAACACTGAAGCTTTCTTT.